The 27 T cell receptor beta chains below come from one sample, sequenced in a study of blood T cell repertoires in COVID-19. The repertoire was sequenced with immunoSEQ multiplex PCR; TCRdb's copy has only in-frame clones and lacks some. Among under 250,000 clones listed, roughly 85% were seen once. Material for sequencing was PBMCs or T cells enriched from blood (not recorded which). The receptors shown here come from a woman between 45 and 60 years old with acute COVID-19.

The CDR3 region has the DNA TGTGCCAGCAGCTTGAGGGGCCCCGGAGATTCACCCCTCCACTTT. It encodes CASSLRGPGDSPLHF. The chain is built from TRBV5-4 and TRBJ1-6; possibly TRBD1 for D (5 bases). This CDR3 is 15 amino acids long. Per the germline V gene, CDR1 is SGHNT and CDR2 is YYREEE (reference sequence). V dropped 1 base and J dropped 8 bases, with 13 bases sitting between them.

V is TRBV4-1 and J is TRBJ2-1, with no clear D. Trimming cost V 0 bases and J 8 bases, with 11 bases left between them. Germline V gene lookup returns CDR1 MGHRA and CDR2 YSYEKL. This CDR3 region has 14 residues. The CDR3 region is CASSQDSWRYEQFF. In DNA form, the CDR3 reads TGCGCCAGCAGCCAAGATAGTTGGCGGTATGAGCAGTTCTTC.

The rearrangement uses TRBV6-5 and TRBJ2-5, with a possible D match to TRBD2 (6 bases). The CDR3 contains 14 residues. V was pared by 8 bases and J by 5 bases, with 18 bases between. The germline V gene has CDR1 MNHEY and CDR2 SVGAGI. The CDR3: CASSKGGARETQYF. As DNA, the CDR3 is TGTGCCAGCTCCAAAGGCGGGGCCCGGGAGACCCAGTACTTC.

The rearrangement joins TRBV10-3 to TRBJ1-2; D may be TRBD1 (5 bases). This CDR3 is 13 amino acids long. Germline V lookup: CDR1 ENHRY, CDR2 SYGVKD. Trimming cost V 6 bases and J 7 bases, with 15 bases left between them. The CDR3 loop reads CAIRPQGEGGYTF. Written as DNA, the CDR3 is TGTGCCATCAGACCCCAAGGGGAGGGTGGCTACACCTTC.

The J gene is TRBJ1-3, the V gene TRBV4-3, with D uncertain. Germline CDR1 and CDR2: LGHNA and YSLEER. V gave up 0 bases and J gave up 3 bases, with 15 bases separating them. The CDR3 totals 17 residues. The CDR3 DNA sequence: TGCGCCAGCAGCCAAGATCGGGTAGCGAGGATTGGAAACACCATATATTTT. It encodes CASSQDRVARIGNTIYF.

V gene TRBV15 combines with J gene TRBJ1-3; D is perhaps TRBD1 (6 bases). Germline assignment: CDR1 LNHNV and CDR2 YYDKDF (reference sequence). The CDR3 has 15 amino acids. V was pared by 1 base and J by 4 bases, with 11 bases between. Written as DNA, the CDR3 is TGTGCCACCAGCAGAGGGGGGACAAGAGGAAACACCATATATTTT. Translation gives CATSRGGTRGNTIYF.

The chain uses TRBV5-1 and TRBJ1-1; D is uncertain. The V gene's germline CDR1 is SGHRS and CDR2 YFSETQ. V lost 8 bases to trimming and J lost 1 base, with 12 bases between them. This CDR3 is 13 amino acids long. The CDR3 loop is CASGWQENTEAFF. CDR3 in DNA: TGCGCCAGTGGCTGGCAGGAGAACACTGAAGCTTTCTTT.

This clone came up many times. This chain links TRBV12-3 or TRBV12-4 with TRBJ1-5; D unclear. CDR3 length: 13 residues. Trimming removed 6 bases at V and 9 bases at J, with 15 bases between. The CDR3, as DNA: TGTGCCAGCAGATCGGTCGGCTCGGGGCCCCAGCATTTT. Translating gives CASRSVGSGPQHF.

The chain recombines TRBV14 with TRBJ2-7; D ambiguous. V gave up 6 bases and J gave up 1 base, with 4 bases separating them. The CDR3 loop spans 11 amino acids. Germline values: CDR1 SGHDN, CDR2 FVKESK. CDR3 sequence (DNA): TGTGCCAGCAGTCATTCCTACGAGCAGTACTTC. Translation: CASSHSYEQYF.

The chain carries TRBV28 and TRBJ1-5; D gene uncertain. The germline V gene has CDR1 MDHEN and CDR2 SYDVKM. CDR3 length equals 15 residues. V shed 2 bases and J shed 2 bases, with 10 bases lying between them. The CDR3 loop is CASSLLARGNQPQHF. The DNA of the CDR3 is TGTGCCAGCAGTTTACTGGCCCGGGGCAATCAGCCCCAGCATTTT.

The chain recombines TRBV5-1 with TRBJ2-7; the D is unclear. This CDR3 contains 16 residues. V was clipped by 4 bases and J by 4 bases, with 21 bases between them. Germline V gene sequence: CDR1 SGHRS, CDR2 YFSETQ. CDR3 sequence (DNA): TGCGCCAGCAGCCTATTAGCCCCGCCTCCCCCATACGAGCAGTACTTC. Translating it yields CASSLLAPPPPYEQYF.

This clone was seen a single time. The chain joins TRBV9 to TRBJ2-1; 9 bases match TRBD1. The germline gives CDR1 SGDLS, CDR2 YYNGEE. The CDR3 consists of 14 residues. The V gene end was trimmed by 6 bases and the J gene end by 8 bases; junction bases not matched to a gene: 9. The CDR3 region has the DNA TGTGCCAGCACCCAGGGACAGGGCAACGATGAGCAGTTCTTC. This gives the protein CASTQGQGNDEQFF.

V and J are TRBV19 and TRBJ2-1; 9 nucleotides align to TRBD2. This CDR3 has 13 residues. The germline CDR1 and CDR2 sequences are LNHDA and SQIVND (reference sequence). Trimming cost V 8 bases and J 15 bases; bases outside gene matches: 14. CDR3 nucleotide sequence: TGTGCCAGTCCCCCCCCCGGGACTAGCCGTCCGTTCTTC. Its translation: CASPPPGTSRPFF. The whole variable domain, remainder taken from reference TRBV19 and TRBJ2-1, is DGGITQSPKYLFRKEGQNVTLSCEQNLNHDAMYWYRQDPGQGLRLIYYSQIVNDFQKGDIAEGYSVSREKKESFPLTVTSAQKNPTAFYLCASPPPGTSRPFFGPGTRLTVL.

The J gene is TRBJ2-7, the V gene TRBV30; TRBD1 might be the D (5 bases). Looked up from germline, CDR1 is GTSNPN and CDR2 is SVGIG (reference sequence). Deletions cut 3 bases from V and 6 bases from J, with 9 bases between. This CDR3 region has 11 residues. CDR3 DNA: TGTGCCTGGAGGACAGTCTCCGAGCAGTACTTC. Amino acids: CAWRTVSEQYF.

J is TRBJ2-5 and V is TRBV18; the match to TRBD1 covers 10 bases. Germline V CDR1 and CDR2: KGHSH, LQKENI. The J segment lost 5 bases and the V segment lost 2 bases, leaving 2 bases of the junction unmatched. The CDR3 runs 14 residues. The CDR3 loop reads CASSPGQGEETQYF. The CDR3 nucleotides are TGTGCCAGCTCACCAGGACAGGGGGAGGAGACCCAGTACTTC.

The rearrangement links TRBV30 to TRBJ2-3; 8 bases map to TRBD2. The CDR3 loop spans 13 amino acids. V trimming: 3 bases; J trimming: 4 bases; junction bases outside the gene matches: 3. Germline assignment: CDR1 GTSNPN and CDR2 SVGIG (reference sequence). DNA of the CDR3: TGTGCCTGGAGCGGGGGGGGACCAGATACGCAGTATTTT. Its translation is CAWSGGGPDTQYF.

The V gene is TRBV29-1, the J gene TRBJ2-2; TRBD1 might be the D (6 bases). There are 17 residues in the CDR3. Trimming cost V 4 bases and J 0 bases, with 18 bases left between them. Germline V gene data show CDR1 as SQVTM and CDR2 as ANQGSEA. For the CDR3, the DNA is TGCAGCGTTGCGGGACCAGGGGTACTCGCGAACACCGGGGAGCTGTTTTTT. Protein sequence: CSVAGPGVLANTGELFF.

The CDR3 loop is CASSWAGSPVRHTEAFF. The CDR3 DNA sequence: TGTGCCAGCAGTTGGGCAGGGTCCCCCGTCCGACACACTGAAGCTTTCTTT. J is TRBJ1-1 and V is TRBV6-2 or TRBV6-3; a possible D gene is TRBD1 (5 bases). Germline V gives CDR1 MNHEY, CDR2 SVGEGT. The CDR3 runs 17 residues. V was shortened by 4 bases and J by 3 bases, with 21 bases between the two germline ends.

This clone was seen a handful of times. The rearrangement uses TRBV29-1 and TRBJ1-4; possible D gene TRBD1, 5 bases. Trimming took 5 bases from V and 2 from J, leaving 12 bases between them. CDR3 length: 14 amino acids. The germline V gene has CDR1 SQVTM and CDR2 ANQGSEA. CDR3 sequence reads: CSVSLGVTNEKLFF. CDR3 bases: TGCAGCGTTTCGTTAGGGGTCACTAATGAAAAACTGTTTTTT.

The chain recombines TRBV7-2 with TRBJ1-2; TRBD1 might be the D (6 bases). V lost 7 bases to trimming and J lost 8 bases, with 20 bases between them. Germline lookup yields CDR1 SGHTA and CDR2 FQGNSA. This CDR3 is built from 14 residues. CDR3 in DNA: TGTGCCAGCACCACCAAATGGGACACGAGGGGCTACACCTTC. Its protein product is CASTTKWDTRGYTF.

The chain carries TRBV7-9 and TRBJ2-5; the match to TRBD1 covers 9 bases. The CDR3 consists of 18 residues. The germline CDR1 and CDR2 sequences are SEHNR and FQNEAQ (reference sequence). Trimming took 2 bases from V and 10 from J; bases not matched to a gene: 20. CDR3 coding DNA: TGTGCCAGCAGCTTATTGCCCTTACTGACAGGGGGGAGTACCGGCCAGTACTTC. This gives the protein CASSLLPLLTGGSTGQYF.

The CDR3 spells CASSFPTSGGRETQYF. The CDR3 DNA follows: TGTGCCAGCAGCTTCCCTACTAGCGGGGGGAGAGAGACCCAGTACTTC. The chain carries TRBV5-4 and TRBJ2-5; TRBD2 agrees at 12 bases. V lost 2 bases, J lost 4 bases, and 6 bases stayed unmatched. This CDR3 has 16 residues. Looked up from germline, CDR1 is SGHNT and CDR2 is YYREEE (reference sequence).

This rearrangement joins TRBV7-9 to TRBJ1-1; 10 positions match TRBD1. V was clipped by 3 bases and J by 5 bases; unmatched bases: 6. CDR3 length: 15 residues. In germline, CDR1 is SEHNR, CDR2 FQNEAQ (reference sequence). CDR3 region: CASSFSAGQGTEAFF. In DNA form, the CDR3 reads TGTGCCAGCAGCTTCTCTGCGGGACAGGGGACTGAAGCTTTCTTT.

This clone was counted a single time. The CDR3 coding sequence is TGTGCCAGCAGAGAACCAGTAACAGGGAGTGAAGCTTTCTTT. It specifies CASREPVTGSEAFF. The chain employs TRBV7-9 and TRBJ1-1; possibly TRBD1 for D (6 bases). Germline loops: CDR1 SEHNR, CDR2 FQNEAQ (reference sequence). V lost 6 bases and J lost 7, with 18 bases in between. The CDR3 length is 14 residues.

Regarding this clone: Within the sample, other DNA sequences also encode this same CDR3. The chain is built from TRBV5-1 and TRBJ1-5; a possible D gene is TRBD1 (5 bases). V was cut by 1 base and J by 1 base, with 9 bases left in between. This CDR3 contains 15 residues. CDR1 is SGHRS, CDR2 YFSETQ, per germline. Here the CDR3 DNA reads TGCGCCAGCAGCTTGCAGGGTGGGAGCAATCAGCCCCAGCATTTT. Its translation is CASSLQGGSNQPQHF.

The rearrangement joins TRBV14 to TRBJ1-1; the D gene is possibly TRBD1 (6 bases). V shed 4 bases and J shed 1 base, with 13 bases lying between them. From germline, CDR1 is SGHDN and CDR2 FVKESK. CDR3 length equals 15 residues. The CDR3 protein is CASSRTGHQNTEAFF. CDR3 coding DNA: TGTGCCAGCAGCCGGACGGGACATCAGAACACTGAAGCTTTCTTT.

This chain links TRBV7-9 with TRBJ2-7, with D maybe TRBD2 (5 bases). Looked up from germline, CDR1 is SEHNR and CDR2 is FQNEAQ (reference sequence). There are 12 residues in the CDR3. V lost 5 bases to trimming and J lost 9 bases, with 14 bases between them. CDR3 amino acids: CASSPPDGRQYF. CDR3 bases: TGTGCCAGCAGCCCTCCAGATGGGAGGCAGTACTTC.